These 27 T cell receptor beta chains were all obtained from the same sample, sequenced in a study of beta chain features in type 1 diabetes. All of the isolated RNA was reverse transcribed, so expressed TCRB transcripts were sequenced. Some clones are missing from TCRdb's copy, which holds only in-frame ones; the method was immunoSEQ multiplex PCR. The data show fewer than 400,000 clones, less than 10% seen once. Sequences were obtained from central memory CD4+ T cells from blood. The receptors were gathered from a woman aged 18-29 years in good health.

This clone appeared many times. This chain connects TRBV15 to TRBJ1-5; D is undetermined. With 1 base removed from V and 2 bases from J, the gap between germline ends came to 9 bases. Germline V gene data show CDR1 as LNHNV and CDR2 as YYDKDF (reference sequence). The CDR3 is 15 residues long. CDR3 sequence reads: CATSRGDIGNQPQHF. The CDR3, as DNA: TGTGCCACCAGCAGAGGCGACATAGGCAATCAGCCCCAGCATTTT.

In its sample, this clone was seen a few times. This chain joins TRBV5-1 and TRBJ2-3; D ambiguous. V was clipped by 1 base and J by 4 bases, with 10 bases between them. The CDR3 sequence is 14 residues long. Per the germline V gene, CDR1 is SGHRS and CDR2 is YFSETQ. CDR3 DNA: TGCGCCAGCAGCTTGCAGGATTTCGCAGATACGCAGTATTTT. Its protein product is CASSLQDFADTQYF.

This clone was counted ten times or more. The chain uses TRBV29-1 and TRBJ2-1; D ambiguous. There are 12 residues in the CDR3. Germline loops: CDR1 SQVTM, CDR2 ANQGSEA. V was clipped by 0 bases and J by 10 bases, with 10 bases between them. The CDR3 reads CSVEDQRLEQFF. The CDR3 nucleotides are TGCAGCGTTGAAGACCAGCGCCTCGAGCAGTTCTTC.

Here the CDR3 DNA reads TGTGCCAGCAAAACCCTGAGCACAGATACGCAGTATTTT. Its protein is CASKTLSTDTQYF. The chain recombines TRBV2 with TRBJ2-3; D gene ambiguous. Trimming took off 7 bases at V and 0 bases at J, with 8 bases between the two ends. This CDR3 has 13 residues. The germline CDR1 and CDR2 sequences are SNHLY and FYNNEI.

The chain uses TRBV4-3 and TRBJ2-3; D is ambiguous. The germline gives CDR1 LGHNA, CDR2 YSLEER. This CDR3 contains 13 residues. Deletions cut 3 bases from V and 4 bases from J, with 8 bases between. This CDR3 is CASSHQESDTQYF. The CDR3 nucleotides are TGCGCCAGCAGCCATCAGGAGTCAGATACGCAGTATTTT.

This clone was detected only a few times. The chain has TRBV21-1 and TRBJ2-1; the DNA was not used to check the table's D call, TRBD2. TRBV21-1 is a pseudogene locus. This CDR3 has 17 residues. CDR3 DNA: TGTGCCAGCAGCAAAGCGCAAGCGGGACACCTATACAATGAGCAGTTCTTC. The encoded protein is CASSKAQAGHLYNEQFF.

The V and J genes are TRBV11-3 and TRBJ2-7; D is possibly TRBD2 (6 bases). CDR1 and CDR2 from the germline V gene are SGHNT and YENEEA. CDR3 length equals 17 residues. Trimming stripped 5 bases from V and 4 bases from J, with 24 bases between. CDR3 DNA sequence: TGTGCCAGCAGCCCACACCCCTTACCGGGAGTGATATACGAGCAGTACTTC. Translation: CASSPHPLPGVIYEQYF.

The chain combines TRBV28 with TRBJ1-5; weak D call: TRBD1 (6 bases). The CDR3 totals 14 residues. The V and J ends lost 4 bases and 1 base respectively, with 8 bases between them. Germline CDR1 reads MDHEN; CDR2 reads SYDVKM. The CDR3 here is CASSSGQSNQPQHF. Here the CDR3 DNA reads TGTGCCAGCAGTTCTGGACAGAGCAATCAGCCCCAGCATTTT.

In this sample, this clone turned up a few times. V usage is TRBV7-2 and J usage is TRBJ2-5; the D is unclear. V was pared by 0 bases and J by 5 bases, with 7 bases between. This CDR3 is built from 13 residues. Germline values: CDR1 SGHTA, CDR2 FQGNSA. The CDR3 sequence is CASSLAIGETQYF. CDR3 in DNA: TGTGCCAGCAGCTTAGCGATAGGGGAGACCCAGTACTTC. Full variable domain (remainder filled in from reference TRBV7-2 and TRBJ2-5): GAGVSQSPSNKVTEKGKDVELRCDPISGHTALYWYRQSLGQGLEFLIYFQGNSAPDKSGLPSDRFSAERTGGSVSTLTIQRTQQEDSAVYLCASSLAIGETQYFGPGTRLLVL.

This clone was seen a handful of times. This chain uses TRBV6-5 with TRBJ2-1; no reliable D call. CDR1 and CDR2 (germline): MNHEY, SVGAGI. Trimming removed 4 bases from V and 8 bases from J, with 15 bases in between. The CDR3 has 14 residues. CDR3 protein: CASSFKTPRDEQFF. The CDR3 coding sequence is TGTGCCAGCAGTTTTAAGACTCCCCGGGATGAGCAGTTCTTC.

This clone turned up a few times. The chain joins TRBV4-3 to TRBJ2-1; 10 bases are shared with TRBD2. Germline V gene data show CDR1 as LGHNA and CDR2 as YSLEER. V shed 0 bases and J 0 bases; nucleotides not matched to a gene: 11. This CDR3 has 20 amino acids. CDR3 residues: CASSQDLAAGGPSSYNEQFF. The CDR3 coding sequence is TGCGCCAGCAGCCAAGACCTAGCAGCGGGAGGGCCAAGCTCCTACAATGAGCAGTTCTTC.

This clone has a count of ten or more. The genes are TRBV15 and TRBJ2-4, with TRBD1 identical over 9 bases. The trim removed 5 bases at V and 3 bases at J, leaving 8 bases unmatched. The CDR3 is 16 amino acids. CDR1 and CDR2 (germline): LNHNV, YYDKDF (reference sequence). The CDR3 bases are TGTGCCACCAGCCTTGGACAGGGGTTGGTCAAAAACATTCAGTACTTC. Translating it yields CATSLGQGLVKNIQYF.

The sample holds a few counts of this clone. V usage is TRBV4-1 and J usage is TRBJ1-2; D may be TRBD1 (5 bases). In germline, CDR1 is MGHRA, CDR2 YSYEKL. This CDR3 is 18 amino acids long. With 0 bases removed from V and 0 bases from J, the gap between germline ends came to 17 bases. CDR3 sequence reads: CASSQDWTKGTSNYGYTF. CDR3 sequence (DNA): TGCGCCAGCAGCCAAGATTGGACGAAGGGGACCTCTAACTATGGCTACACCTTC.

The V and J genes are TRBV14 and TRBJ2-1; 8 nucleotides match TRBD2. The CDR3 extends over 16 amino acids. J was trimmed by 4 bases and V by 3 bases; bases with no gene match: 8. Germline CDR1 and CDR2: SGHDN and FVKESK. This chain's CDR3 is CASSHTGGRPYNEQFF. DNA of the CDR3: TGTGCCAGCAGCCACACAGGCGGGAGGCCATACAATGAGCAGTTCTTC.

The CDR3 loop reads CASSLGFQGSTDTQYF. CDR3 sequence (DNA): TGTGCCAGCAGCCTAGGTTTCCAGGGGAGCACAGATACGCAGTATTTT. The chain carries TRBV11-2 and TRBJ2-3; tentative D call: TRBD1 (6 bases). CDR1 and CDR2 from the germline V gene are SGHAT and FQNNGV. Trimming took 5 bases from V and 0 from J, leaving 15 bases between them. This CDR3 spans 16 amino acids.

This clone was seen only a few times. The chain couples TRBV6-6 to TRBJ2-3; D uncertain. The V gene's germline CDR1 is MNHNY and CDR2 SVGAGI (reference sequence). Trimming left V 5 bases short and J 1 base short, with 13 bases between. This CDR3 comprises 15 residues. Written as DNA, the CDR3 is TGTGCCAGCAGTCCTCAGAGTGGCGGCACAGATACGCAGTATTTT. Protein: CASSPQSGGTDTQYF.

In this sample, this clone turned up a few times. The chain couples TRBV5-4 to TRBJ2-3; 8 positions match TRBD1. The CDR3 consists of 16 residues. J gave up 3 bases and V 2 bases, and 8 bases lay outside the gene matches. In germline, CDR1 is SGHNT, CDR2 YYREEE (reference sequence). This chain's CDR3 is CASSLSRDRLTDTQYF. DNA for the CDR3: TGTGCCAGCAGCTTATCCCGGGACAGGTTGACAGATACGCAGTATTTT.

This clone was counted between two and nine times. The chain is built from TRBV27 and TRBJ1-1; a possible D gene is TRBD1 (5 bases). The CDR3 has 14 amino acids. The V gene lost 3 bases and the J gene lost 1 base, with 9 bases spanning the gap. Germline V gene lookup returns CDR1 MNHEY and CDR2 SMNVEV (reference sequence). Here the CDR3 reads CASSFRRANTEAFF. The CDR3 DNA sequence: TGTGCCAGCAGTTTTCGCAGGGCGAACACTGAAGCTTTCTTT.

This clone was seen more than once but under ten times. The chain couples TRBV23-1 to TRBJ2-7, with D tentatively TRBD1 (6 bases). TRBV23-1 is sorted into the ORF group, with uncertain function. Trimming left V 2 bases short and J 0 bases short, with 8 bases between. The CDR3 totals 14 residues. The CDR3 region is CASSQRTDSYEQYF. The CDR3 region has the DNA TGCGCCAGCAGTCAAAGGACAGACTCCTACGAGCAGTACTTC.

The chain joins TRBV28 to TRBJ2-7, with D perhaps TRBD1 or TRBD2 (6 bases each). The CDR3 has 16 amino acids. V lost 8 bases and J lost 4, with 24 bases in between. Germline V gene lookup returns CDR1 MDHEN and CDR2 SYDVKM. The CDR3 loop reads CASSIADSTGRYEQYF. Here the CDR3 DNA reads TGTGCCAGCTCAATAGCCGATTCAACAGGGAGGTACGAGCAGTACTTC.

The J gene is TRBJ2-1, the V gene TRBV4-3, with 14 nucleotides matching TRBD2. The CDR3 is 19 amino acids. Looked up from germline, CDR1 is LGHNA and CDR2 is YSLEER. V lost 6 bases and J lost 5; bases outside the gene matches: 15. Here the CDR3 reads CASRRLAGGPSTGDNEQFF. In DNA, the CDR3 is TGCGCCAGCAGACGACTAGCGGGAGGGCCCAGCACTGGAGACAATGAGCAGTTCTTC.

The chain recombines TRBV6-1 with TRBJ2-5, with 10 bases that match TRBD2. The CDR3 sequence is 15 residues long. With V trimmed by 6 bases and J by 1 base, 5 bases remained unmatched. In germline, CDR1 is MNHNS, CDR2 SASEGT. The CDR3 DNA is TGTGCCAGCAGCTTAGGACTAGCGGTCCAAGAGACCCAGTACTTC. This encodes CASSLGLAVQETQYF.

V gene TRBV7-2 combines with J gene TRBJ2-7; possibly TRBD1 for D (5 bases). V was trimmed by 5 bases and J by 1 base, leaving 15 bases between them. The CDR3 is 15 amino acids. Germline V CDR1 and CDR2: SGHTA, FQGNSA. CDR3 in amino acids: CASSLYRTGSYEQYF. The DNA for the CDR3 is TGTGCCAGCAGCCTTTACAGGACCGGTTCCTACGAGCAGTACTTC.

The chain is built from TRBV5-1 and TRBJ1-1, with a possible D match to TRBD1 (6 bases). Germline V gene sequence: CDR1 SGHRS, CDR2 YFSETQ. Trimming pared 4 bases from V and 1 base from J, leaving 11 bases between. The CDR3 is 14 amino acids. CDR3: CASSRGQTNTEAFF. As DNA, the CDR3 is TGCGCCAGCAGCCGCGGACAGACGAACACTGAAGCTTTCTTT.

In this sample, this clone turned up a few times. This chain uses TRBV6-5 with TRBJ2-3, with 7 bases fitting TRBD2. Germline trimming cut 2 bases from V and 4 bases from J; bases unmatched to any gene: 6. The CDR3 runs 15 residues. The germline CDR1 and CDR2 sequences are MNHEY and SVGAGI. CDR3 in amino acids: CASSYDGRTSDTQYF. CDR3 nucleotides: TGTGCCAGCAGTTACGACGGGAGGACCTCAGATACGCAGTATTTT.

This clone was seen only a few times. The J gene is TRBJ2-7, the V gene TRBV4-3, with 8 nucleotides matching TRBD1. The CDR3 runs 14 residues. CDR1 LGHNA and CDR2 YSLEER come from the germline V gene. V shed 2 bases and J 6 bases; nucleotides not matched to a gene: 6. The CDR3 DNA reads as TGCGCCAGCAGCCAACGGACAGGGTTTAGCGAGCAGTACTTC. Its protein is CASSQRTGFSEQYF.

This chain connects TRBV10-3 to TRBJ2-1; D is perhaps TRBD1 (6 bases). Germline CDR1 and CDR2: ENHRY and SYGVKD. The CDR3 contains 12 residues. The V and J ends lost 6 bases and 6 bases respectively, with 9 bases between them. The CDR3 sequence: CAISGQSNEQFF. The CDR3 coding sequence is TGTGCCATCAGCGGACAGTCCAATGAGCAGTTCTTC.